Following are 20 T cell receptor beta chains from one sample sequenced in a study of CD8+CD57+ T cells in acquired aplastic anemia. The study profiled TCR beta VDJ and CDR3 using genomic DNA as template. TCRdb reprocessed the reads with MiXCR, giving one entry per CDR3 protein. The sample holds some 92,000 distinct CDR3 sequences; around 68% are singletons and the top ten take 65%. It was patients with CD8+CD57+ cell expansion by flow cytometry who were chosen for sequencing. Sequenced sample: sorted CD4+, CD8+, or CD8+CD57+ T cells (not recorded which) from PBMCs. Source of these receptors: a human donor with aplastic anemia.

The J gene is TRBJ2-7, the V gene TRBV19; 10 nucleotides align to TRBD2. V dropped 5 bases and J dropped 6; count of bases not matched to a gene: 7. Looked up from germline, CDR1 is LNHDA and CDR2 is SQIVND (reference sequence). The CDR3 is made up of 14 amino acids. The CDR3 sequence: CASSSSGGDFEQYF. The CDR3 DNA reads as TGTGCCAGTAGTTCGAGCGGGGGGGACTTCGAGCAGTACTTC. The whole variable domain, remainder taken from reference TRBV19 and TRBJ2-7, is DGGITQSPKYLFRKEGQNVTLSCEQNLNHDAMYWYRQDPGQGLRLIYYSQIVNDFQKGDIAEGYSVSREKKESFPLTVTSAQKNPTAFYLCASSSSGGDFEQYFGPGTRLTVT.

The V gene is TRBV20-1, the J gene TRBJ2-7; TRBD1 agrees at 7 bases. There are 15 residues in the CDR3. Germline loops: CDR1 DFQATT, CDR2 SNEGSKA (reference sequence). The J segment lost 5 bases and the V segment lost 0 bases, leaving 10 bases of the junction unmatched. This CDR3 is CSARDRDRSNDEQYF. As DNA, the CDR3 is TGCAGTGCTAGAGACCGGGACAGATCGAACGACGAGCAGTACTTC.

This clonotype occurred many times. The DNA of the CDR3 is TGTGCCAGTTACTCGGGACTACAGGGATTCAATGAGCAGTTCTTC. Amino acid sequence: CASYSGLQGFNEQFF. The chain is built from TRBV7-8 and TRBJ2-1, with a possible D match to TRBD2 (7 bases). CDR1 is SGHVS, CDR2 FQNEAQ, per germline. The V gene lost 9 bases and the J gene lost 6 bases, with 21 bases spanning the gap. This CDR3 has 15 amino acids.

This clonotype showed up just a few times. The rearrangement links TRBV7-9 to TRBJ2-7; D is ambiguous. The CDR3 is 13 residues long. The germline CDR1 and CDR2 sequences are SEHNR and FQNEAQ (reference sequence). Deletions cut 1 base from V and 2 bases from J, with 6 bases between. In nucleotides, the CDR3 is TGTGCCAGCAGCTTAGTCAGTCCCTACGAGCAGTACTTC. Its translation is CASSLVSPYEQYF.

This chain joins TRBV6-1 and TRBJ1-5, with TRBD1 identical over 7 bases. The germline V gene encodes CDR1 MNHNS and CDR2 SASEGT. CDR3 size: 15 residues. V shed 5 bases and J 3 bases; nucleotides not matched to a gene: 7. The CDR3 DNA follows: TGTGCCAGCAGTCGGACAGGAAGCGACAATCAGCCCCAGCATTTT. Amino acid sequence: CASSRTGSDNQPQHF.

V usage is TRBV2 and J usage is TRBJ1-1, with a tentative D call TRBD1 (6 bases). The CDR3 consists of 13 residues. Trimming left V 3 bases short and J 6 bases short, with 11 bases between. The germline gives CDR1 SNHLY, CDR2 FYNNEI. Written as DNA, the CDR3 is TGTGCCAGCAGTGACAGGGGAAGGGCTGAAGCTTTCTTT. Amino acids: CASSDRGRAEAFF.

The chain employs TRBV7-2 and TRBJ2-5, with TRBD1 as a possible D gene (6 bases). The CDR3 spans 15 residues. Germline CDR1 is SGHTA and CDR2 is FQGNSA. Trimming stripped 5 bases from V and 5 bases from J, with 18 bases between. CDR3 nucleotide sequence: TGTGCCAGCAGCCCCACCCCAGGGGTCATGGAGACCCAGTACTTC. This gives the protein CASSPTPGVMETQYF. Filled out from reference TRBV7-2 and TRBJ2-5, the complete variable domain reads GAGVSQSPSNKVTEKGKDVELRCDPISGHTALYWYRQSLGQGLEFLIYFQGNSAPDKSGLPSDRFSAERTGGSVSTLTIQRTQQEDSAVYLCASSPTPGVMETQYFGPGTRLLVL.

The chain has TRBV20-1 and TRBJ2-6; D is uncertain. V was clipped by 6 bases and J by 4 bases, with 10 bases between them. This CDR3 region has 13 residues. Germline CDR1 reads DFQATT; CDR2 reads SNEGSKA (reference sequence). The CDR3 coding sequence is TGCAGTGCCAGACGTACCGGGGCCAACGTCCTGACTTTC. Amino acid sequence: CSARRTGANVLTF.

This clonotype has a single count. V is TRBV20-1 and J is TRBJ2-5; D call uncertain. The DNA end favors TRBJ2-7, so the J call may be wrong. The CDR3 extends over 15 amino acids. The germline gives CDR1 DFQATT, CDR2 SNEGSKA (reference sequence). The CDR3 nucleotides are TGCAGTGCTAGTAACGTTTATCACGGTTCCTACGAGCAGTACTTC. It yields the protein CSASNVYHGSYEQYF.

In this sample, this clonotype turned up many times. The rearrangement uses TRBV4-1 and TRBJ2-7; 7 bases map to TRBD2. Germline values: CDR1 MGHRA, CDR2 YSYEKL. The CDR3 has 15 amino acids. The junction had 8 bases not matched to a gene; V was cut back by 3 bases and J by 3 bases. The CDR3 bases are TGCGCCAGCAGCCAGACCGCGGGGGAGTACTACGAGCAGTACTTC. As protein: CASSQTAGEYYEQYF.

On this clonotype: One end of the junction is discordant with germline, which a read error may explain. The chain carries TRBV20-1 and TRBJ1-2, with D possibly being TRBD1 (5 bases). Germline CDR1 and CDR2: DFQATT and SNEGSKA (reference sequence). CDR3 length: 13 amino acids. The CDR3 region is CSLAAGISYGYTF. The CDR3 DNA follows: TGTAGTCTGGCCGCAGGGATTTCGTATGGCTACACCTTC.

This clonotype was detected a few times. The chain joins TRBV6-1 to TRBJ2-7, with D perhaps assigned TRBD1 or TRBD2 (5 bases each). Trimming cost V 5 bases and J 1 base, with 15 bases left between them. Germline V lookup: CDR1 MNHNS, CDR2 SASEGT. The CDR3 consists of 15 residues. The CDR3 here is CASSPPGRESYEQYF. CDR3 nucleotide sequence: TGTGCCAGCAGTCCGCCGGGACGCGAGTCCTACGAGCAGTACTTC.

The chain carries TRBV5-5 and TRBJ1-4; 7 bases agree with TRBD1. V trimming: 4 bases; J trimming: 8 bases; junction bases outside the gene matches: 8. This CDR3 region has 14 residues. Germline V CDR1 and CDR2: SGHKS, YYEKEE (reference sequence). CDR3 residues: CASSPEGGKEKLFF. As DNA, the CDR3 is TGTGCCAGCAGCCCCGAAGGGGGCAAAGAAAAACTGTTTTTT.

The V and J genes are TRBV24-1 and TRBJ2-7; D is undetermined. The CDR3 extends over 13 amino acids. CDR1 is KGHDR, CDR2 SFDVKD, per germline. V lost 9 bases and J 2 bases, leaving 13 bases between the germline ends. The CDR3 DNA reads TGTGCCACCTCGGGCAGGTCCACCTACGAGCAGTACTTC. Amino acids: CATSGRSTYEQYF.

The J gene is TRBJ2-7, the V gene TRBV7-2; D not certain. Trimming took 5 bases from V and 0 from J, leaving 5 bases between them. Per the germline V gene, CDR1 is SGHTA and CDR2 is FQGNSA. The CDR3 contains 12 residues. The CDR3 DNA reads TGTGCCAGCAGCCAGCCCTCCTACGAGCAGTACTTC. As protein: CASSQPSYEQYF.

The sample holds a few counts of this clonotype. This chain joins TRBV20-1 and TRBJ2-7, with D possibly being TRBD2 (6 bases). CDR3 size: 15 residues. V was clipped by 0 bases and J by 2 bases, with 14 bases between them. The V gene's germline CDR1 is DFQATT and CDR2 SNEGSKA (reference sequence). CDR3 in DNA: TGCAGTGCTAGAGATCTTGGGGCGGGAACCTACGAGCAGTACTTC. Protein: CSARDLGAGTYEQYF.

This clonotype has at least ten counts. The V call is TRBV2, the J call TRBJ2-1; TRBD1 might be the D (5 bases). Deletions cut 5 bases from V and 1 base from J, with 9 bases between. CDR1 and CDR2 (germline): SNHLY, FYNNEI. The CDR3 loop spans 14 amino acids. CDR3 nucleotide sequence: TGTGCCAGCAGTCTCAGGGTTTCCTACAATGAGCAGTTCTTC. Protein product: CASSLRVSYNEQFF.

The chain recombines TRBV7-8 with TRBJ2-1; unclear D gene. Germline V CDR1 and CDR2: SGHVS, FQNEAQ. This CDR3 has 13 residues. V lost 2 bases and J lost 5, with 7 bases in between. CDR3 nucleotides: TGTGCCAGCAGCTTATCCGTAAACAATGAGCAGTTCTTC. It codes for CASSLSVNNEQFF.

This sequence joins TRBV18 and TRBJ2-7, with D perhaps matching TRBD1 (6 bases). Germline V lookup: CDR1 KGHSH, CDR2 LQKENI. V shed 1 base and J shed 4 bases, with 11 bases lying between them. CDR3 size: 14 residues. CDR3 nucleotide sequence: TGTGCCAGCTCACCACAGCAGGGGATATACGAGCAGTACTTC. It is translated as CASSPQQGIYEQYF.

The rearrangement uses TRBV2 and TRBJ1-6; TRBD1 aligns across 9 bases. Germline V lookup: CDR1 SNHLY, CDR2 FYNNEI. V was clipped by 6 bases and J by 6 bases; unmatched bases: 6. CDR3 size: 15 residues. Written as DNA, the CDR3 is TGTGCCAGCAGGGGACAGGGATTATTTAATTCACCCCTCCACTTT. It encodes CASRGQGLFNSPLHF.